The 32 T cell receptor beta chains given below trace back to one sample, sequenced in a study of T cell repertoires in cytomegalovirus infection. TCRdb analysed the reads with MiXCR anew, one entry per CDR3 protein. The sample contains 50,000 or so distinct CDR3 sequences, about a fifth of which appear only once. Their cognate antigens are unknown. This material consisted of CD8+ T cells from cultured PBMCs, taken from culture after CMV antigen stimulation. Receptors were obtained from a human donor in good health (CMV status not recorded). Some clones in this sample may be carry-over from other donors' samples.

This clonotype is judged medium-sized. V usage is TRBV24-1 and J usage is TRBJ2-7; 7 bases match TRBD1. CDR3 length equals 17 residues. Germline assignment: CDR1 KGHDR and CDR2 SFDVKD. The V and J ends lost 0 bases and 0 bases, in that order; junction bases with no gene match: 7. The CDR3, as DNA: TGTGCCACCAGTGATTTGTCGACAGGGAAGAGCTCCTACGAGCAGTACTTC. Its protein product is CATSDLSTGKSSYEQYF.

The V gene is TRBV7-2, the J gene TRBJ1-1, with a possible D match to TRBD1 (6 bases). Germline V lookup: CDR1 SGHTA, CDR2 FQGNSA. Trimming took off 5 bases at V and 5 bases at J, with 15 bases between the two ends. CDR3 length: 14 residues. CDR3 loop: CASSPLDRWTEAFF. CDR3 in DNA: TGTGCCAGCAGCCCCCTGGACAGATGGACTGAAGCTTTCTTT.

This chain joins TRBV9 and TRBJ1-5; D unresolved. This CDR3 has 13 residues. CDR1 is SGDLS, CDR2 YYNGEE, per germline. The V gene lost 2 bases and the J gene lost 5 bases, with 8 bases spanning the gap. The CDR3 coding sequence is TGTGCCAGCAGCGTCGGAGGATATCAGCCCCAGCATTTT. Amino acid sequence: CASSVGGYQPQHF.

This clonotype was seen more than once but under ten times. The chain links TRBV6-1 to TRBJ2-1, with 8 nucleotides matching TRBD1. The V gene end was trimmed by 4 bases and the J gene end by 4 bases; junction bases not matched to a gene: 12. The CDR3 spans 17 residues. Looked up from germline, CDR1 is MNHNS and CDR2 is SASEGT. CDR3 protein: CASSANFGQGAYNEQFF. The CDR3 DNA is TGTGCCAGCAGTGCTAACTTCGGACAGGGAGCTTACAATGAGCAGTTCTTC.

In this sample, this clonotype turned up many times. V is TRBV7-2 and J is TRBJ2-6, with 9 bases aligning to TRBD1. The length of the CDR3 is 19 residues. The trim removed 4 bases at V and 2 bases at J, leaving 12 bases unmatched. The germline V gene encodes CDR1 SGHTA and CDR2 FQGNSA. This chain's CDR3 is CASSSWGGDRDAGANVLTF. The CDR3 DNA sequence: TGTGCCAGCAGCTCATGGGGGGGGGACAGGGATGCTGGGGCCAACGTCCTGACTTTC.

On this clonotype itself: The junction shows a germline mismatch at one end, possibly a read error. The chain uses TRBV9 and TRBJ2-1, with D hard to call. The CDR3 extends over 15 amino acids. Germline values: CDR1 SGDLS, CDR2 YYNGEE. CDR3 bases: TGTGCTAGCAGCGTATATAGTGATTGGGCAAATGAGCAGTTCTTC. It specifies CASSVYSDWANEQFF.

This clonotype was seen at least ten times. The chain recombines TRBV9 with TRBJ1-1; a possible D gene is TRBD1 (5 bases). CDR3 length: 15 amino acids. Germline V gene data show CDR1 as SGDLS and CDR2 as YYNGEE. V shed 3 bases and J shed 5 bases, with 17 bases lying between them. The CDR3 here is CASSASGGVGTEAFF. Written as DNA, the CDR3 is TGTGCCAGCAGCGCCTCGGGGGGGGTCGGTACTGAAGCTTTCTTT.

There are a few counts of this clonotype. The chain carries TRBV28 and TRBJ1-2; TRBD1 is a possible D gene (6 bases). V lost 4 bases and J lost 0, with 18 bases in between. The germline gives CDR1 MDHEN, CDR2 SYDVKM. The CDR3 extends over 17 amino acids. CDR3 residues: CASSYTGTHGANYGYTF. The CDR3 bases are TGTGCCAGCAGTTATACCGGGACACACGGTGCTAACTATGGCTACACCTTC.

Details on this clonotype: One junction end disagrees with the germline gene, perhaps due to a read error. The chain employs TRBV4-1 and TRBJ2-7; 9 bases are shared with TRBD1. The CDR3 contains 17 residues. CDR1 is MGHRA and CDR2 is YSYEKL in the germline V gene. In DNA, the CDR3 is TGTGCCAGCAGCCAAGAGGCGACAGGGGGATTGGGTGAAGAGCAGTACTTC. It translates to CASSQEATGGLGEEQYF.

This clonotype was recorded a few times. The J gene is TRBJ1-2, the V gene TRBV4-3; 8 bases match TRBD1. After removal of 0 bases from V and 8 bases from J, the junction contained 14 bases not matched to a gene. This CDR3 contains 17 residues. CDR1 and CDR2 (germline): LGHNA, YSLEER. CDR3 amino acids: CASSQDGIGQGGVGYTF. The CDR3 DNA reads TGCGCCAGCAGCCAAGATGGAATCGGACAGGGAGGGGTAGGCTACACCTTC.

The chain joins TRBV4-3 to TRBJ2-3; TRBD1 matches 7 bases. The germline gives CDR1 LGHNA, CDR2 YSLEER. This CDR3 spans 16 amino acids. The V and J ends lost 0 bases and 2 bases, in that order; junction bases with no gene match: 5. The CDR3 DNA reads TGCGCCAGCAGCCAAGATGGGACAGAGGCCACAGATACGCAGTATTTT. It translates to CASSQDGTEATDTQYF.

This chain joins TRBV7-6 and TRBJ2-7; D may be TRBD1 or TRBD2 (6 bases each). Germline assignment: CDR1 SGHVS and CDR2 FNYEAQ. This CDR3 spans 16 amino acids. Deletions cut 2 bases from V and 5 bases from J, with 19 bases between. CDR3 region: CASSLLAGQRSDEQYF. Here the CDR3 DNA reads TGTGCCAGCAGCTTATTGGCGGGACAAAGGAGCGACGAGCAGTACTTC.

This clonotype was detected ten times or more. The chain links TRBV5-4 to TRBJ2-7, with a weak D call TRBD1 (6 bases). Germline assignment: CDR1 SGHNT and CDR2 YYREEE (reference sequence). The CDR3 consists of 14 residues. V was clipped by 4 bases and J by 3 bases, with 14 bases between them. The DNA of the CDR3 is TGTGCCAGCAGCCCGGGGCCAGGGGACTACGAGCAGTACTTC. Encoded protein: CASSPGPGDYEQYF.

This clonotype was found many times. This chain connects TRBV4-3 to TRBJ2-7, with D tentatively TRBD1 or TRBD2 (5 bases each). Germline V CDR1 and CDR2: LGHNA, YSLEER. This CDR3 contains 17 residues. Between the trimmed V and J ends, which lost 0 bases and 1 base, there was a span of 16 bases. This chain's CDR3 is CASSQDNRQGVSYEQYF. The CDR3 coding sequence is TGCGCCAGCAGCCAAGATAATAGGCAGGGAGTATCCTACGAGCAGTACTTC.

This clonotype was picked up many times. This chain joins TRBV12-3 or TRBV12-4 and TRBJ1-5, with 8 nucleotides matching TRBD1. The CDR3 has 17 amino acids. Trimming took 5 bases from V and 0 from J; bases not matched to a gene: 9. The CDR3 region is CASSISTGVNSNQPQHF. The CDR3 nucleotides are TGTGCCAGCAGTATATCGACAGGGGTAAATAGCAATCAGCCCCAGCATTTT.

At least ten counts were recorded for this clonotype. The V call is TRBV7-2, the J call TRBJ1-5; 10 bases fit TRBD1. This CDR3 is 16 amino acids long. Germline assignment: CDR1 SGHTA and CDR2 FQGNSA. V was clipped by 5 bases and J by 3 bases; unmatched bases: 7. In DNA form, the CDR3 reads TGTGCCAGCAGCAAAGAGACAGGGGGCCTCAATCAGCCCCAGCATTTT. It codes for CASSKETGGLNQPQHF.

In its sample, this clonotype was seen a few times. The chain is built from TRBV9 and TRBJ1-5; tentatively, D is TRBD1 (5 bases). CDR1 and CDR2 (germline): SGDLS, YYNGEE. V gave up 3 bases and J gave up 5 bases, with 15 bases separating them. This CDR3 has 15 amino acids. Here the CDR3 reads CASSGAGREDQPQHF. The DNA for the CDR3 is TGTGCCAGCAGCGGCGCGGGCAGGGAGGATCAGCCCCAGCATTTT.

V and J are TRBV27 and TRBJ2-1; 9 bases match TRBD1. The CDR3 is made up of 15 amino acids. Germline CDR1 is MNHEY and CDR2 is SMNVEV (reference sequence). The ends lost 7 bases at V and 4 bases at J; junction bases unmatched: 8. CDR3 in DNA: TGTGCCAGCACCCTAGGGGGGACAGGGTACAATGAGCAGTTCTTC. It encodes CASTLGGTGYNEQFF.

In this sample, this clonotype turned up many times. The gene calls are TRBV4-3 and TRBJ2-2; the match to TRBD2 covers 10 bases. CDR1 and CDR2 (germline): LGHNA, YSLEER. With V trimmed by 0 bases and J by 4 bases, 5 bases remained unmatched. There are 17 residues in the CDR3. The CDR3 nucleotides read TGCGCCAGCAGCCAAGATCTAGCGGGGGCAGTCACCGGGGAGCTGTTTTTT. Translation: CASSQDLAGAVTGELFF.

This chain joins TRBV2 and TRBJ1-5; D is ambiguous. The length of the CDR3 is 13 residues. The germline CDR1 and CDR2 sequences are SNHLY and FYNNEI. V lost 1 base, J lost 4 bases, and 5 bases lay in between. The CDR3: CASSEGRNQPQHF. DNA of the CDR3: TGTGCCAGCAGTGAAGGGCGGAATCAGCCCCAGCATTTT.

This clonotype appeared many times. The chain uses TRBV7-6 and TRBJ2-5; 9 positions match TRBD2. The CDR3 has 15 residues. With 6 bases clipped from V and 2 bases from J, the junction kept 7 bases outside the gene matches. The germline V gene encodes CDR1 SGHVS and CDR2 FNYEAQ. Written as DNA, the CDR3 is TGTGCCAGCAGTTATAGCGGGAGCCCGCAAGAGACCCAGTACTTC. Its translation is CASSYSGSPQETQYF.

This chain uses TRBV27 with TRBJ2-5; D is undetermined. The CDR3 contains 13 residues. The germline V gene has CDR1 MNHEY and CDR2 SMNVEV (reference sequence). V lost 5 bases, J lost 2 bases, and 9 bases lay in between. The CDR3 sequence: CASSGIKQETQYF. In DNA form, the CDR3 reads TGTGCCAGCAGTGGGATAAAACAAGAGACCCAGTACTTC.

This clonotype was detected ten times or more. The rearrangement uses TRBV7-6 and TRBJ1-1; D is uncertain. CDR1 is SGHVS, CDR2 FNYEAQ, per germline. The CDR3 contains 14 residues. Trimming pared 1 base from V and 4 bases from J, leaving 10 bases between. CDR3 amino acids: CASSLGAIGTEAFF. As DNA, the CDR3 is TGTGCCAGCAGCTTAGGGGCGATAGGCACTGAAGCTTTCTTT. The whole variable domain, remainder taken from reference TRBV7-6 and TRBJ1-1, is GAGVSQSPRYKVTKRGQDVALRCDPISGHVSLYWYRQALGQGPEFLTYFNYEAQQDKSGLPNDRFSAERPEGSISTLTIQRTEQRDSAMYRCASSLGAIGTEAFFGQGTRLTVV.

This clonotype was detected a few times. The rearrangement uses TRBV20-1 and TRBJ1-1; D perhaps matches TRBD1 (6 bases). The germline CDR1 and CDR2 sequences are DFQATT and SNEGSKA (reference sequence). Trimming cost V 0 bases and J 11 bases, with 28 bases left between them. CDR3 length: 17 residues. CDR3 coding DNA: TGCAGTGCTAGAGATCGGACGAGACAGGTTCTTGCTGCGTTGGCTTTCTTT. It encodes CSARDRTRQVLAALAFF.

The sample holds many counts of this clonotype. The chain has TRBV19 and TRBJ1-1, with D hard to call. CDR3 length equals 14 residues. V was trimmed by 2 bases and J by 2 bases, leaving 9 bases between them. Germline lookup yields CDR1 LNHDA and CDR2 SQIVND (reference sequence). The CDR3 loop reads CASSIRRGNTEAFF. The CDR3, as DNA: TGTGCCAGTAGTATAAGACGAGGCAACACTGAAGCTTTCTTT.

The chain carries TRBV6-5 and TRBJ1-5; D not resolved. There are 13 residues in the CDR3. Germline V gene data show CDR1 as MNHEY and CDR2 as SVGAGI. V was trimmed by 2 bases and J by 0 bases, leaving 2 bases between them. The CDR3 protein is CASSYSSNQPQHF. The DNA of the CDR3 is TGTGCCAGCAGTTACAGTAGCAATCAGCCCCAGCATTTT.

In its sample, this clonotype was seen many times. The chain is built from TRBV5-6 and TRBJ2-1; D is ambiguous. Germline V CDR1 and CDR2: SGHDT, YYEEEE. Trimming stripped 0 bases from V and 5 bases from J, with 12 bases between. The CDR3 extends over 15 amino acids. CDR3 sequence (DNA): TGTGCCAGCAGCTTGGAGTGGGTTCAGAACAATGAGCAGTTCTTC. Its protein product is CASSLEWVQNNEQFF.

This rearrangement joins TRBV2 to TRBJ2-1, with D unclear. The CDR3 has 11 amino acids. The ends were cut back, 7 bases at V and 10 bases at J, with 11 bases in the middle. Germline CDR1 is SNHLY and CDR2 is FYNNEI. CDR3 protein: CASNGSGEQFF. The CDR3 bases are TGTGCCAGCAACGGCTCCGGGGAGCAGTTCTTC.

There are a few counts of this clonotype. The chain has TRBV30 and TRBJ2-3, with D perhaps TRBD2 (5 bases). From germline, CDR1 is GTSNPN and CDR2 SVGIG (reference sequence). Trimming took 0 bases from V and 3 from J, leaving 7 bases between them. The CDR3 length is 13 residues. CDR3 loop: CAWSVLETDTQYF. CDR3 in DNA: TGTGCCTGGAGTGTACTAGAAACAGATACGCAGTATTTT.

V is TRBV24-1 and J is TRBJ1-2; D is unresolved. Germline CDR1 and CDR2: KGHDR and SFDVKD. This CDR3 is 11 amino acids long. With 4 bases removed from V and 8 bases from J, the gap between germline ends came to 7 bases. Here the CDR3 reads CATSEGHGYTF. The CDR3 DNA reads as TGTGCCACCAGTGAAGGTCACGGCTACACCTTC.

This clonotype was counted only a few times. The V and J genes are TRBV18 and TRBJ2-7, with D possibly TRBD1 on 6 matching bases. V was pared by 6 bases and J by 2 bases, with 14 bases between. CDR1 and CDR2 from the germline V gene are KGHSH and LQKENI. The CDR3 is 14 amino acids. The CDR3 bases are TGTGCCAGCTCCCCTATAGACAGGCCCTACGAGCAGTACTTC. As protein: CASSPIDRPYEQYF.

The rearrangement joins TRBV13 to TRBJ2-5; D remains unclear. In germline, CDR1 is PRHDT, CDR2 FYEKMQ (reference sequence). The ends were cut back, 4 bases at V and 2 bases at J, with 8 bases in the middle. The CDR3 has 13 amino acids. The CDR3 sequence is CASSSGRQETQYF. In DNA form, the CDR3 reads TGTGCCAGCAGCTCAGGACGGCAAGAGACCCAGTACTTC.